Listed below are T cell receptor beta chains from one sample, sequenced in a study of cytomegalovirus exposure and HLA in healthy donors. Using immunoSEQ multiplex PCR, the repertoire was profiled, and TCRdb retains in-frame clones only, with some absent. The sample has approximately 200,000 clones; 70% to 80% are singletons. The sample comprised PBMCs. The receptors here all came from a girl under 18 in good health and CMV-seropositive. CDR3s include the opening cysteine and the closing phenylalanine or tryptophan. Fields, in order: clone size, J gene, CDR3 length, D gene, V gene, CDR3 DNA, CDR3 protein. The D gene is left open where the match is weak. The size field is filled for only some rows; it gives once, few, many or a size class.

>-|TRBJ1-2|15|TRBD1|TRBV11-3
TGTGCCAGCAGCTTAGATTTCGGGACAGGGGGTGGCTACACCTTC
CASSLDFGTGGGYTF
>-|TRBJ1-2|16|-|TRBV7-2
TGTGCCAGCAGCGCGACCTCAGGGGCCTCTGACTATGGCTACACCTTC
CASSATSGASDYGYTF
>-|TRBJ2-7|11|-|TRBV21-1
TGTGCCAGCAGCAGTAACTACGAGCAGTACTTC
CASSSNYEQYF
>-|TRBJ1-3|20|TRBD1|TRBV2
TGTGCCAGCAGTGAAATGGGAGGGACAGGCCAAGCCCGCCCTAGGGACACCATATATTTT
CASSEMGGTGQARPRDTIYF
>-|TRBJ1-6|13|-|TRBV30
TGTGCCTGGAGTGGGCAGGAAAATTCACCCCTCCACTTT
CAWSGQENSPLHF
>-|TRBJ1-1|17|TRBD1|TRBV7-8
TGTGCCAGCACCCGTGATGTTCGAGACAGGGCGGACACTGAAGCTTTCTTT
CASTRDVRDRADTEAFF
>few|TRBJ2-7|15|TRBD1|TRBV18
TGTGCCAGCTCACCCACAGGGGGCCGCTCCTACGAGCAGTACTTC
CASSPTGGRSYEQYF
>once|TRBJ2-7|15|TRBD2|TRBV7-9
TGTTCCAGCAGACCCTCAGGGACTAGCGGCTACGAGCAGTACTTC
CSSRPSGTSGYEQYF
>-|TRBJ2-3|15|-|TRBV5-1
TGCGCCAGCGCCTTGTCAGGGGGAGGAACAGATACGCAGTATTTT
CASALSGGGTDTQYF
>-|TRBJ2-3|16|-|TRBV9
TGTGCCAGCAGCGTACCAATTTCGGGGGAGGTAGATACGCAGTATTTT
CASSVPISGEVDTQYF
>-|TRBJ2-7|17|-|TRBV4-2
TGTGCCAGCAGCCAAGAACCCTTGGGCGACCGTCCCTACGAGCAGTACTTC
CASSQEPLGDRPYEQYF
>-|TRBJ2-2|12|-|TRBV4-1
TGCGCCAGCAGGAGTTACACCGGGGAGCTGTTTTTT
CASRSYTGELFF
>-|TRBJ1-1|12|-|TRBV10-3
TGTGCCATCAGTGCGCCCGACAGGGAAGCTTTCTTT
CAISAPDREAFF
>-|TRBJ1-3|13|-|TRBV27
TGTGCCAGCAGTCCTGCCGGGGGTTCCACCATATATTTT
CASSPAGGSTIYF
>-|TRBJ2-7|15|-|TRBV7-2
TGTGCCAGCGCGGGGTCCAGCGGAACCTCCTACGAGCAGTACTTC
CASAGSSGTSYEQYF
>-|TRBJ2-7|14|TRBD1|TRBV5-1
TGCGCCAGCGGAACGGACAGGGAAGGTTACGAGCAGTACTTC
CASGTDREGYEQYF
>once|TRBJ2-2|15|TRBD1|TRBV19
TGTGCCAGTAGTATCTCAGGGGGCCTAAGAGGGGAGCTGTTTTTT
CASSISGGLRGELFF
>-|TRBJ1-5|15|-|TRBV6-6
TGTGCCAGCAGTTACGGGCATTTGGGCAATCAGCCCCAGCATTTT
CASSYGHLGNQPQHF
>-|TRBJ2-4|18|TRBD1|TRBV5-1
TGCGCCAGCAGCCAAGGGACAGGGGCCGACTTAGCCAAAAACATTCAGTACTTC
CASSQGTGADLAKNIQYF
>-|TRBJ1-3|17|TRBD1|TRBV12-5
TGTGCTAGTGGTTTGGTGGGGAAAGACAGGGTTGGAAACACCATATATTTT
CASGLVGKDRVGNTIYF